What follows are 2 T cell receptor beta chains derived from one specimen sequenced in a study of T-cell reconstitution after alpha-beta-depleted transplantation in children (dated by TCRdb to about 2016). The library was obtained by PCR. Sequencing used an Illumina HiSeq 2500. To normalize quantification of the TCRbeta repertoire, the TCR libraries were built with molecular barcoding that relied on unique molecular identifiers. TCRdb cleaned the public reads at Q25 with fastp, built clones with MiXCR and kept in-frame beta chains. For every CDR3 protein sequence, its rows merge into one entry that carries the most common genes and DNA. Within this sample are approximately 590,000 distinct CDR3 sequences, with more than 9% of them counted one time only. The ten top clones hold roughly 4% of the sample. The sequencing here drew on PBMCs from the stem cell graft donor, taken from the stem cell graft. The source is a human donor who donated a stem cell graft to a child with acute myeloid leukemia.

This CDR3 is CASSPPPAGVADTQYF. The CDR3 DNA reads as TGCGCCAGCAGCCCCCCGCCGGCGGGAGTTGCAGATACGCAGTATTTT. The gene calls are TRBV5-1 and TRBJ2-3; 7 bases are a match to TRBD2. The V and J ends lost 4 bases and 4 bases, in that order; junction bases with no gene match: 12. The CDR3 is 16 residues long. CDR1 and CDR2 from the germline V gene are SGHRS and YFSETQ.

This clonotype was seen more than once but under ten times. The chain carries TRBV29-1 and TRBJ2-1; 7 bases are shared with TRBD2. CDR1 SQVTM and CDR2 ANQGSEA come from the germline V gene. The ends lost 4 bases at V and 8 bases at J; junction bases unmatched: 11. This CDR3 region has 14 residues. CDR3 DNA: TGCAGCGTTGGACGGGCGGGAGTTGGGTATGAGCAGTTCTTC. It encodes CSVGRAGVGYEQFF.